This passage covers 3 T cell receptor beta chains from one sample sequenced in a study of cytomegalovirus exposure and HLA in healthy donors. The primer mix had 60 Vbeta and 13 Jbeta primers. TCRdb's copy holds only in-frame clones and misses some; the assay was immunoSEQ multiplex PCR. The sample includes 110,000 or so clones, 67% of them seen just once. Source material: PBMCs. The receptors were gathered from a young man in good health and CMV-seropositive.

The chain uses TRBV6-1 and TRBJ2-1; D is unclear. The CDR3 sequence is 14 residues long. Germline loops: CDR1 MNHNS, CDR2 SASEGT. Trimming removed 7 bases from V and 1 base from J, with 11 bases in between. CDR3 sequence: CASTPDISYNEQFF. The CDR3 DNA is TGTGCCAGCACTCCCGACATATCCTACAATGAGCAGTTCTTC.

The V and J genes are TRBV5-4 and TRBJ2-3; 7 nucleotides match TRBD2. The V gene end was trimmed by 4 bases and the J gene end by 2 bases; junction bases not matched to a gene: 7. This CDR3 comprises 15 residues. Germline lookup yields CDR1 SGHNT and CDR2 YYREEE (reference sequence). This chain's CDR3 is CASSVRGDHTDTQYF. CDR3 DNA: TGTGCCAGCAGCGTACGGGGGGACCACACAGATACGCAGTATTTT.

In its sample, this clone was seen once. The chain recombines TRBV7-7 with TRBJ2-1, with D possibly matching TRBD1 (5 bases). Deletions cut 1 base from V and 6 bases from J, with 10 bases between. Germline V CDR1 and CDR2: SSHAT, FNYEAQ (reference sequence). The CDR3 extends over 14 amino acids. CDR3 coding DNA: TGTGCCAGCAGCTTAGGGACACTGGGCAATGAGCAGTTCTTC. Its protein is CASSLGTLGNEQFF.